Shown below are 20 T cell receptor beta chains from a single sample sequenced in a study of shared clonotypes between healthy human individuals (dated by TCRdb to the early 2020s). The library was obtained by the immunoSEQ multiplex PCR assay. The source is immuneACCESS, and TCRdb retained only in-frame sequences with V and J called. Part of the clones is not carried over; for the studies checked, unresolved V genes explain less than half of this, and the remainder is unexplained. The sample table shows under 2.5 million clones, and under 95% are seen once. The leading ten clones occupy 0.37% of the sample. Material: naive CD4+ T cells from PBMCs. This sample's cell subset or site label indicates: CD45RA+ positively selected. These receptors were taken from a man aged 18 to 30 in good health. Some clones in this sample may be carry-over from other donors' samples.

This rearrangement joins TRBV6-5 to TRBJ1-5; D gene ambiguous. Trimming pared 5 bases from V and 5 bases from J, leaving 16 bases between. Per germline, CDR1 MNHEY and CDR2 SVGAGI. The CDR3 is 15 amino acids. The CDR3 reads CASSPTVTGYQPQHF. In nucleotides, the CDR3 is TGTGCCAGCAGTCCCACAGTAACTGGGTATCAGCCCCAGCATTTT.

The chain combines TRBV28 with TRBJ1-1; D unresolved. Germline CDR1 is MDHEN and CDR2 is SYDVKM. V lost 0 bases to trimming and J lost 7 bases, with 6 bases between them. The CDR3 has 12 residues. CDR3 nucleotide sequence: TGTGCCAGCAGTTTATGGTCCAGTGAAGCTTTCTTT. Translated: CASSLWSSEAFF. Complete variable domain (other parts from reference TRBV28 and TRBJ1-1): DVKVTQSSRYLVKRTGEKVFLECVQDMDHENMFWYRQDPGLGLRLIYFSYDVKMKEKGDIPEGYSVSREKKERFSLILESASTNQTSMYLCASSLWSSEAFFGQGTRLTVV.

Here the CDR3 DNA reads TGTGCCAGCAGGAATACCACAGGGACGAATCAGCCCCAGCATTTT. It translates to CASRNTTGTNQPQHF. J is TRBJ1-5 and V is TRBV6-4; D is perhaps TRBD1 (6 bases). In germline, CDR1 is MRHNA, CDR2 SNTAGT. Trimming took off 6 bases at V and 4 bases at J, with 16 bases between the two ends. This CDR3 has 15 residues.

The genes are TRBV28 and TRBJ2-1; D not resolved. The germline V and J ends were trimmed by 6 bases and 9 bases, with 12 bases remaining between them. Germline loops: CDR1 MDHEN, CDR2 SYDVKM. The CDR3 runs to 12 residues. The CDR3 spells CASSSRVREQFF. DNA of the CDR3: TGTGCCAGCAGCTCTAGGGTTCGTGAGCAGTTCTTC. The whole variable domain, remainder taken from reference TRBV28 and TRBJ2-1, is DVKVTQSSRYLVKRTGEKVFLECVQDMDHENMFWYRQDPGLGLRLIYFSYDVKMKEKGDIPEGYSVSREKKERFSLILESASTNQTSMYLCASSSRVREQFFGPGTRLTVL.

V is TRBV13 and J is TRBJ2-3, with TRBD2 matching over 8 bases. The CDR3 contains 14 residues. The germline gives CDR1 PRHDT, CDR2 FYEKMQ (reference sequence). The ends lost 10 bases at V and 3 bases at J; junction bases unmatched: 9. CDR3 sequence reads: CATTIAGRTDTQYF. The DNA for the CDR3 is TGTGCCACCACCATAGCGGGGAGAACAGATACGCAGTATTTT.

V and J are TRBV7-2 and TRBJ2-7; the D is unclear. The ends were cut back, 1 base at V and 2 bases at J, with 9 bases in the middle. Looked up from germline, CDR1 is SGHTA and CDR2 is FQGNSA. This CDR3 has 14 residues. CDR3 region: CASSLVAGPYEQYF. For the CDR3, the DNA is TGTGCCAGCAGCTTAGTGGCAGGCCCCTACGAGCAGTACTTC.

As DNA, the CDR3 is TGTGCCAGCACCAAGGGAGGGGCAAGGAGCAATCAGCCCCAGCATTTT. It codes for CASTKGGARSNQPQHF. The V and J genes are TRBV28 and TRBJ1-5; tentatively, D is TRBD1 (5 bases). The CDR3 is made up of 16 amino acids. Germline CDR1 and CDR2: MDHEN and SYDVKM. V shed 7 bases and J shed 1 base, with 17 bases lying between them.

This clone was detected only once. The chain recombines TRBV25-1 with TRBJ2-1; D is uncertain. This CDR3 has 15 amino acids. Trimming cost V 4 bases and J 0 bases, with 10 bases left between them. Per the germline V gene, CDR1 is MGHDK and CDR2 is SYGVNS. This CDR3 is CASSAPLSSYNEQFF. CDR3 nucleotide sequence: TGTGCCAGCAGTGCACCTCTTAGCTCCTACAATGAGCAGTTCTTC.

This clone occurred once. The chain uses TRBV10-3 and TRBJ1-2; D is ambiguous. Trimming left V 7 bases short and J 4 bases short, with 10 bases between. This CDR3 comprises 12 residues. The germline V gene has CDR1 ENHRY and CDR2 SYGVKD. The chain's CDR3 is CAIMAGIYGYTF. The CDR3 bases are TGTGCCATCATGGCGGGGATCTATGGCTACACCTTC.

Of note for this clone: This same CDR3 is encoded by further DNA sequences in the sample. The chain uses TRBV5-4 and TRBJ1-2; D is unclear. Trimming shortened V by 4 bases and J by 3 bases, and 19 bases separated the two germline ends. Germline V lookup: CDR1 SGHNT, CDR2 YYREEE (reference sequence). CDR3 size: 16 residues. The CDR3 nucleotides are TGTGCCAGCAGCCTGTTAGGGAATACTAATGACTATGGCTACACCTTC. Its translation is CASSLLGNTNDYGYTF.

Notes on this clone: Other DNA sequences within the sample encode an identical CDR3. The J gene is TRBJ1-1, the V gene TRBV29-1; D uncertain. The germline V gene encodes CDR1 SQVTM and CDR2 ANQGSEA. The CDR3 contains 13 residues. V was clipped by 1 base and J by 4 bases, with 10 bases between them. CDR3 amino acids: CSVEAGLGTEAFF. The DNA for the CDR3 is TGCAGCGTTGAAGCGGGGTTGGGCACTGAAGCTTTCTTT.

In the case of this clone: Different DNA sequences within this sample yield the same CDR3. This chain uses TRBV5-1 with TRBJ2-7; D is possibly TRBD2 (6 bases). From germline, CDR1 is SGHRS and CDR2 YFSETQ. V gave up 4 bases and J gave up 2 bases, with 16 bases separating them. The CDR3 length is 15 residues. As DNA, the CDR3 is TGCGCCAGCAGCCCGACCGGGACTTCCACCTACGAGCAGTACTTC. This gives the protein CASSPTGTSTYEQYF. Full variable domain (rest looked up from reference TRBV5-1 and TRBJ2-7): KAGVTQTPRYLIKTRGQQVTLSCSPISGHRSVSWYQQTPGQGLQFLFEYFSETQRNKGNFPGRFSGRQFSNSRSEMNVSTLELGDSALYLCASSPTGTSTYEQYFGPGTRLTVT.

V is TRBV5-1 and J is TRBJ1-2; D call uncertain. Germline CDR1 SGHRS, CDR2 YFSETQ. The CDR3 sequence is 13 residues long. The V end lost 3 bases, the J end lost 4 bases, and 10 bases lay between the germline ends. In nucleotides, the CDR3 is TGCGCCAGCAGCTCAGGACTGAGCTATGGCTACACCTTC. Protein sequence: CASSSGLSYGYTF.

Comment on this clone: At one end, the junction sequence differs from germline, possibly due to a read error. The J gene is TRBJ2-5, the V gene TRBV9; 9 bases match TRBD2. The CDR3 length is 13 residues. Looked up from germline, CDR1 is SGDLS and CDR2 is YYNGEE. The CDR3 protein is CASSADAGTSFNF. CDR3 nucleotide sequence: TGTGCCAGCAGCGCAGACGCCGGGACTAGCTTCAACTTC.

For this clone: Other nucleotide sequences from this sample produce the same CDR3. The chain joins TRBV6-5 to TRBJ2-5; perhaps TRBD2 as D (5 bases). Trimming stripped 5 bases from V and 5 bases from J, with 12 bases between. The germline CDR1 and CDR2 sequences are MNHEY and SVGAGI. The CDR3 is made up of 13 amino acids. CDR3 residues: CASSPRTGETQYF. In DNA, the CDR3 is TGTGCCAGCAGTCCCCGGACGGGGGAGACCCAGTACTTC.

The rearrangement links TRBV27 to TRBJ1-1; the D is unclear. Per the germline V gene, CDR1 is MNHEY and CDR2 is SMNVEV (reference sequence). The CDR3 loop spans 14 amino acids. V was trimmed by 2 bases and J by 7 bases, leaving 14 bases between them. The DNA for the CDR3 is TGTGCCAGCAGTTTACCACATAATCGGGGTGAAGCTTTCTTT. Protein product: CASSLPHNRGEAFF.

The DNA of the CDR3 is TGTGCCAGCAGCTTACAAGTTAGCAATCAGCCCCAGCATTTT. It translates to CASSLQVSNQPQHF. The chain has TRBV7-8 and TRBJ1-5; D is unclear. This CDR3 is 14 amino acids long. Trimming removed 2 bases at V and 0 bases at J, with 5 bases between. Germline CDR1 is SGHVS and CDR2 is FQNEAQ.

The gene calls are TRBV6-5 and TRBJ2-7; D may be TRBD2 (7 bases). CDR3 size: 15 residues. V gave up 6 bases and J gave up 3 bases, with 18 bases separating them. Looked up from germline, CDR1 is MNHEY and CDR2 is SVGAGI. The CDR3: CASSPSGGSYYEQYF. The CDR3 coding sequence is TGTGCCAGCAGCCCCTCGGGGGGCTCCTACTACGAGCAGTACTTC.

CDR3 amino acids: CASRRDSPNTEAFF. For the CDR3, the DNA is TGTGCCAGCAGACGGGACAGCCCGAACACTGAAGCTTTCTTT. The rearrangement uses TRBV6-5 and TRBJ1-1; 7 positions agree with TRBD1. The CDR3 is 14 amino acids. Unmatched junction bases numbered 5, after V lost 6 bases and J lost 1 base. Germline CDR1 MNHEY, CDR2 SVGAGI.

Here the CDR3 DNA reads TGTGCCAGCACTTACCCGGACAGGGATTATGGCTACACCTTC. Translated: CASTYPDRDYGYTF. J is TRBJ1-2 and V is TRBV2, with 8 nucleotides matching TRBD1. Germline assignment: CDR1 SNHLY and CDR2 FYNNEI. V lost 7 bases and J lost 5; bases outside the gene matches: 9. The CDR3 totals 14 residues.